This entry features one T cell receptor (beta chain) sequence. Original processing notes: How many nucleated cells were present was estimated from reference gene primer amplification. Sequencing used immunoSEQ multiplex PCR; TCRdb keeps in-frame clones, though not all of them. The D gene and trimming were derived from the DNA, and the V and J assignments and clone size from that table. The table lists more than 250,000 clones, about 87% of them singletons, with under 5.5% in the top ten. These data belong to a study of blood T cell repertoires in COVID-19. Study background: COVID-19 samples collected from the United States, Italy and Spain covered acute and convalescent phases.

This CDR3 comprises 13 residues. V gave up 5 bases and J gave up 7 bases; unmatched junction bases: 3. Germline V gene data show CDR1 as SGHAT and CDR2 as FQNNGV. The gene calls are TRBV11-2 and TRBJ1-2; TRBD1 matches 11 bases. The TCR sequence derives from a woman under 40 who had recovered from COVID-19. The sequenced sample consisted of PBMCs or T cells enriched from blood (not recorded which). The CDR3 sequence: CASSPGTGGGYTF. DNA for the CDR3: TGTGCCAGCAGCCCAGGGACAGGGGGTGGCTACACCTTC.